This passage covers 16 T cell receptor beta chains from one sample sequenced in a study of identical twins (dated by TCRdb to about 2016). Library preparation was by 5' RACE. TCRdb names Illumina HiSeq 2000 as the instrument used. The public sequencing data were trimmed at Q25 with fastp and processed into clonotypes with MiXCR by TCRdb, which kept only in-frame beta chains. Rows with a matching CDR3 protein are joined into one entry that keeps the most common DNA and genes. The sample yields 280,000 or so distinct CDR3 sequences; approximately 8.5% were counted once. Approximately 2% of the sample rests with the top ten. This sample also belongs to another study, concerning yellow fever vaccine responses in identical twins.

The source material was memory (CD45RO+) T cells sorted from blood. According to the study, the label for this sample's cell subset or site signals: CD45RO+ enriched T cells. Every receptor here comes from a young woman in good health.

In this sample, this clonotype turned up a few times. This chain uses TRBV20-1 with TRBJ2-7; D is perhaps TRBD1 (5 bases). This CDR3 contains 13 residues. Between the trimmed V and J ends, which lost 3 bases and 0 bases, there was a span of 9 bases. Per germline, CDR1 DFQATT and CDR2 SNEGSKA (reference sequence). Here the CDR3 reads CSARRQGSYEQYV. As DNA, the CDR3 is TGCAGTGCTAGGAGGCAGGGCTCCTACGAGCAGTACGTC.

The rearrangement uses TRBV20-1 and TRBJ2-3; TRBD2 aligns across 8 bases. Germline-derived CDR1 and CDR2 are DFQATT and SNEGSKA (reference sequence). V lost 4 bases to trimming and J lost 1 base; unmatched junction nucleotides: 7. This CDR3 region has 15 residues. CDR3 nucleotides: TGCAGTGCTAATGGTGAGACTAGCGGCACAGATACGCAGTATTTT. It translates to CSANGETSGTDTQYF.

This clonotype has a handful of counts. This chain joins TRBV11-3 and TRBJ2-1, with TRBD1 identical over 9 bases. Germline trimming cut 0 bases from V and 5 bases from J; bases unmatched to any gene: 5. CDR1 is SGHNT, CDR2 YENEEA, per germline. CDR3 length: 16 residues. CDR3 sequence reads: CASSLDRDRENNEQFF. The CDR3 region has the DNA TGTGCCAGCAGCTTAGACCGGGACAGGGAGAACAATGAGCAGTTCTTC.

The chain couples TRBV9 to TRBJ1-1; 7 bases are shared with TRBD1. This CDR3 is 14 amino acids long. V lost 3 bases and J lost 2; bases outside the gene matches: 4. Germline values: CDR1 SGDLS, CDR2 YYNGEE. CDR3 sequence reads: CASSATGPNTEAFF. The CDR3 DNA follows: TGTGCCAGCAGCGCGACAGGGCCTAACACTGAAGCTTTCTTT.

The sample holds many counts of this clonotype. V is TRBV3-1 and J is TRBJ1-2; TRBD1 matches 7 bases. The CDR3 has 16 residues. Trimming took 4 bases from V and 1 from J; bases not matched to a gene: 9. Germline V lookup: CDR1 LGHDT, CDR2 YNNKEL (reference sequence). Written as DNA, the CDR3 is TGTGCCAGCAGCCCGGGACAGAATTCCTATAACTATGGCTACACCTTC. Translated, it gives CASSPGQNSYNYGYTF.

This chain uses TRBV12-3 or TRBV12-4 with TRBJ2-2, with 10 bases fitting TRBD2. The CDR3 is made up of 18 amino acids. V lost 5 bases, J lost 4 bases, and 13 bases stayed unmatched. CDR3 region: CASSPGTSAAGGTGELFF. The CDR3 bases are TGTGCCAGCAGTCCCGGGACTAGCGCGGCAGGTGGCACCGGGGAGCTGTTTTTT.

This clonotype has ten or more counts. This chain joins TRBV12-3 or TRBV12-4 and TRBJ2-2; 7 bases fit TRBD2. This CDR3 contains 17 residues. V shed 7 bases, J shed 4 bases, and the junction held 15 bases outside the gene matches. CDR3 in amino acids: CASTEGGYPYLTGELFF. Written as DNA, the CDR3 is TGTGCCAGCACCGAGGGAGGGTATCCCTACCTCACCGGGGAGCTGTTTTTT.

This chain uses TRBV12-3 or TRBV12-4 with TRBJ1-6, with D maybe TRBD1 (5 bases). The CDR3 consists of 12 residues. The germline V and J ends were trimmed by 6 bases and 7 bases, with 7 bases remaining between them. CDR3 amino acids: CASRAGNSPLHF. The CDR3 DNA reads as TGTGCCAGCAGGGCAGGGAATTCACCCCTCCACTTT.

This clonotype was detected only a few times. The CDR3: CASSLGGLAGPYEQYF. CDR3 in DNA: TGTGCCAGCAGCCTAGGAGGACTAGCGGGACCCTACGAGCAGTACTTC. The V gene is TRBV12-3 or TRBV12-4, the J gene TRBJ2-7; TRBD2 matches at 12 bases. V shed 6 bases and J 2 bases; nucleotides not matched to a gene: 8. This CDR3 has 16 residues.

This clonotype was observed a few times. The chain has TRBV20-1 and TRBJ2-1, with TRBD2 matching over 8 bases. Germline lookup yields CDR1 DFQATT and CDR2 SNEGSKA (reference sequence). CDR3 length equals 16 residues. J gave up 8 bases and V 4 bases, and 16 bases lay outside the gene matches. The CDR3 DNA follows: TGCAGTGCTACCCCTAGCGGGCCCACCCTTGGGTATGAGCAGTTCTTC. This sequence encodes CSATPSGPTLGYEQFF.

This sequence joins TRBV7-9 and TRBJ1-3; possible D gene TRBD1, 5 bases. Germline V gives CDR1 SEHNR, CDR2 FQNEAQ (reference sequence). The CDR3 covers 17 residues. V lost 1 base and J 0 bases, leaving 13 bases between the germline ends. CDR3: CASSLGRDGSSGNTIYF. DNA for the CDR3: TGTGCCAGCAGCTTAGGACGGGACGGCTCCTCTGGAAACACCATATATTTT.

J is TRBJ2-1 and V is TRBV21-1; no check of the table's D call, TRBD2, against the DNA was made. TRBV21-1 is assigned pseudogene status. The CDR3 contains 16 residues. CDR3 nucleotides: TGTGCCAGCGTCCTCCTAGCGTTAAGCTCCTACAATGAGCAGTTCTTC. Its translation is CASVLLALSSYNEQFF.

A few counts support this clonotype. The V and J genes are TRBV11-1 and TRBJ2-2; a weak D match, TRBD1 (6 bases). CDR3 length: 17 residues. Germline V gives CDR1 SGHAT, CDR2 FQDESV (reference sequence). Between the trimmed V and J ends, which lost 5 bases and 0 bases, there was a span of 16 bases. This chain's CDR3 is CASSPELQGSNTGELFF. The CDR3 bases are TGTGCCAGCAGCCCCGAACTACAGGGCTCGAACACCGGGGAGCTGTTTTTT.

The chain links TRBV19 to TRBJ1-5; TRBD1 might be the D (6 bases). This CDR3 comprises 17 residues. The ends were cut back, 6 bases at V and 0 bases at J, with 18 bases in the middle. CDR1 and CDR2 (germline): LNHDA, SQIVND (reference sequence). The CDR3 protein is CASSGGQISYSNQPQHF. The CDR3 DNA sequence: TGTGCCAGTAGCGGGGGGCAGATAAGTTATAGCAATCAGCCCCAGCATTTT. Using reference TRBV19 and TRBJ1-5 for the parts outside the CDR3, the full variable domain is DGGITQSPKYLFRKEGQNVTLSCEQNLNHDAMYWYRQDPGQGLRLIYYSQIVNDFQKGDIAEGYSVSREKKESFPLTVTSAQKNPTAFYLCASSGGQISYSNQPQHFGDGTRLSIL.

The rearrangement links TRBV28 to TRBJ2-3; the D gene is possibly TRBD1 (6 bases). Germline V gene lookup returns CDR1 MDHEN and CDR2 SYDVKM. The germline V and J ends were trimmed by 4 bases and 2 bases, with 13 bases remaining between them. CDR3 size: 15 residues. CDR3 loop: CASSSGTLFTDTQYF. CDR3 nucleotide sequence: TGTGCCAGCAGTTCGGGGACACTCTTCACAGATACGCAGTATTTT.

The chain uses TRBV7-8 and TRBJ2-2, with TRBD1 matching 9 bases. V was clipped by 2 bases and J by 3 bases; unmatched bases: 4. CDR1 is SGHVS and CDR2 is FQNEAQ in the germline V gene. CDR3 length: 16 amino acids. The CDR3 spells CASSLRDREYTGELFF. The DNA for the CDR3 is TGTGCCAGCAGCTTAAGGGACAGGGAGTACACCGGGGAGCTGTTTTTT.